The entry that follows covers one T cell receptor (beta chain) sequence. Its specificity is not known. A multiplex PCR was run with 60 Vbeta primers and 13 Jbeta primers. Clones were read by immunoSEQ multiplex PCR, and TCRdb kept only the in-frame ones, dropping some. The sample has tens of thousands of clones, roughly 70% seen once; the top ten hold about 12%. This entry belongs to a study of cytomegalovirus exposure and HLA in healthy donors. Study background: Among around 180 million T cells, an earlier analysis found around 100 million unique TCR beta sequences. Whole-study findings and limits: Rare TCR sequences dominated, though some public TCRs recurred in many donors. In a later analysis, an Asian-associated ancestry cluster reportedly showed fewer N-insertions than the 666-donor mean. The authors assumed roughly uniform sequencing depth across donors for presence/absence analyses.

The CDR3 has 16 residues. The ends lost 4 bases at V and 6 bases at J; junction bases unmatched: 15. The V gene's germline CDR1 is SGDLS and CDR2 YYNGEE. The sequence came from a woman aged 40-49 years in good health and CMV-seropositive. This chain links TRBV9 with TRBJ1-2, with TRBD1 matching over 7 bases. The material sequenced was PBMCs. The CDR3 DNA is TGTGCCAGCAGCCCTTGGACAGGTTCGAGTCGAAATGGCTACACCTTC. It specifies CASSPWTGSSRNGYTF.